The sequence of this T cell receptor beta chain was determined in a study of blood T cells in healthy people across ages. Primers used in a second PCR of roughly 6 to 12 cycles were a sample-barcoded 5' primer and a J-beta primer mix. Each cDNA molecule, via a template-switch adaptor with 12 random nucleotides, was tagged. One entry per CDR3 protein, called by TCRdb with MiXCR from the 5' RACE reads. The sample lists some 930,000 distinct CDR3 sequences; roughly 28% were seen once. Germline assignment: CDR1 SNHLY and CDR2 FYNNEI. There are 12 residues in the CDR3. Deletions cut 5 bases from V and 3 bases from J, with 7 bases between. The sample was also linked to a second study, of T cells of mothers and their children. According to that study: Donation was provided by three healthy Caucasian mothers along with their six children. A slight, non-significant increase in overlap was found for related mother-child pairs relative to unrelated pairs.

Sequenced input: blood. This chain links TRBV2 with TRBJ2-5; perhaps TRBD1 as D (5 bases). The clonotype was recovered from a woman in her thirties or forties in good health. The CDR3 region has the DNA TGTGCCAGCAGTTGGACAAAAGAGACCCAGTACTTC. This sequence encodes CASSWTKETQYF. The complete variable domain, with remaining parts taken from reference TRBV2 and TRBJ2-5, reads EPEVTQTPSHQVTQMGQEVILRCVPISNHLYFYWYRQILGQKVEFLVSFYNNEISEKSEIFDDQFSVERPDGSNFTLKIRSTKLEDSAMYFCASSWTKETQYFGPGTRLLVL.